The source of this T cell receptor (beta chain) is a study of cytomegalovirus exposure and HLA in healthy donors. Study-wide results and limits: The study listed 150 to 200 cytomegalovirus-associated TCR beta chains. For most TCR sequences rarity was the rule, although some public TCRs occurred in many donors. Three CMV-associated chains were confirmed in vitro to be specific for CMV antigens.

Assay used: immunoSEQ multiplex PCR; TCRdb lists only in-frame clones, some missing. The sample holds tens of thousands of clones; roughly 92% are singletons and the top ten take around 1.2%. The length of the CDR3 is 12 residues. The ends were cut back, 5 bases at V and 1 base at J, with 6 bases in the middle. CDR1 and CDR2 from the germline V gene are ENHRY and SYGVKD. Note on this clone: Its antigen is currently unknown.

This TCR was recovered from a woman aged 25 to 45 in good health and CMV-seropositive. Input material: PBMCs. The chain employs TRBV10-3 and TRBJ2-7; unclear D gene. CDR3: CAISQFSYEQYF. The DNA of the CDR3 is TGTGCCATCAGTCAATTTTCCTACGAGCAGTACTTC.